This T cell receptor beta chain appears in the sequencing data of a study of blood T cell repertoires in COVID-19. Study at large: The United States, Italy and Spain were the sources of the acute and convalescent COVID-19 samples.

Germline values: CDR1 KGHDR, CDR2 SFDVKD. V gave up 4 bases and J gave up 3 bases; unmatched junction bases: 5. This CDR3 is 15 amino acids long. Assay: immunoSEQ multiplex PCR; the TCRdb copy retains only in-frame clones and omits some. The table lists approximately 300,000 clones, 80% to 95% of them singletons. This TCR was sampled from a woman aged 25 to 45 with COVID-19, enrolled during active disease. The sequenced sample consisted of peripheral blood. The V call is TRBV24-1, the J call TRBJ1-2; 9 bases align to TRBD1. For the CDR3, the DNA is TGTGCCACCAGTGACCGGACAGGGGCGGACTATGGCTACACCTTC. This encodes CATSDRTGADYGYTF.